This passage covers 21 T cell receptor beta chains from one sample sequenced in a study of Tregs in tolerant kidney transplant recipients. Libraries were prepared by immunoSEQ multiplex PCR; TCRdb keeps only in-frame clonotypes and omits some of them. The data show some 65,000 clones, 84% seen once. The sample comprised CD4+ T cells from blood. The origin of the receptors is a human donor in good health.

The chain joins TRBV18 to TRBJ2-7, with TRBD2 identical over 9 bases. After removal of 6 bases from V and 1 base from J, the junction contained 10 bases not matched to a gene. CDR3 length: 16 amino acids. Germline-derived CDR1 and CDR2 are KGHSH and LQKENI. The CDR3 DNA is TGTGCCAGCTCGCCTAGCCGGACTAGCGAATCCTACGAGCAGTACTTC. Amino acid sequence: CASSPSRTSESYEQYF.

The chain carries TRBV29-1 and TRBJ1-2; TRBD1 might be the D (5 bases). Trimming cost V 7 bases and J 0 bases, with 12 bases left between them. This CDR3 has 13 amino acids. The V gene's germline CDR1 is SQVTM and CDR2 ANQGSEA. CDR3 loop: CSATTETNYGYTF. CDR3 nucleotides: TGCAGCGCTACGACAGAAACTAACTATGGCTACACCTTC.

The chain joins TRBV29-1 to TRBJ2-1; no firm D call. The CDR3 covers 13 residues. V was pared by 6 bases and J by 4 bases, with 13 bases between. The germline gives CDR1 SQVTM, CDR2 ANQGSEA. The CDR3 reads CSVRRISYNEQFF. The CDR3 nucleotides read TGCAGCGTACGACGGATTTCATACAATGAGCAGTTCTTC.

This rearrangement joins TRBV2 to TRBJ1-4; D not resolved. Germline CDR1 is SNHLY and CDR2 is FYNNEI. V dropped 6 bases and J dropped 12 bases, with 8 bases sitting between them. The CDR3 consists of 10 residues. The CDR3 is CASSLGQLFF. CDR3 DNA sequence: TGTGCCAGCAGCCTTGGACAACTGTTTTTT.

CDR3 DNA: TGCAGCGTTGAAGATGGGATGTTTACAGATACGCAGTATTTT. Protein sequence: CSVEDGMFTDTQYF. The rearrangement joins TRBV29-1 to TRBJ2-3; D unresolved. Trimming shortened V by 0 bases and J by 3 bases, and 10 bases separated the two germline ends. The germline CDR1 and CDR2 sequences are SQVTM and ANQGSEA. The CDR3 has 14 residues.

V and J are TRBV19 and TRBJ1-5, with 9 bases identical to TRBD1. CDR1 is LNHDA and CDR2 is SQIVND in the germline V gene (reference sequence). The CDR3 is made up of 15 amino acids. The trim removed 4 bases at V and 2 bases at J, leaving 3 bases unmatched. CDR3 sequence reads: CASSRTGVGNQPQHF. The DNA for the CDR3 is TGTGCCAGTAGTAGGACAGGGGTCGGCAATCAGCCCCAGCATTTT.

DNA of the CDR3: TGTGCCTGGAGTACGCCCGGGACTTCAGGGGGGACCCAGTACTTC. The encoded protein is CAWSTPGTSGGTQYF. This chain joins TRBV30 and TRBJ2-5, with a weak D call TRBD1 (7 bases). The CDR3 is 15 amino acids. Trimming took off 2 bases at V and 7 bases at J, with 20 bases between the two ends. Germline V gene sequence: CDR1 GTSNPN, CDR2 SVGIG (reference sequence).

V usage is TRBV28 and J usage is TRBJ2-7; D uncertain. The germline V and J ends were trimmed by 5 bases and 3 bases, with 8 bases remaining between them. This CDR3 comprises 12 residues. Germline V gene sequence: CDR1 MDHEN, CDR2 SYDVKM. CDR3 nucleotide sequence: TGTGCCAGCAGTGTGACCGGCTACGAGCAGTACTTC. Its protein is CASSVTGYEQYF.

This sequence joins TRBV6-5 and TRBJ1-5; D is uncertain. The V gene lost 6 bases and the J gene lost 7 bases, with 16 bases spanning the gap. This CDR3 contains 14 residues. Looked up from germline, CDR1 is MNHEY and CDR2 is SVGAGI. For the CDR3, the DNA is TGTGCCAGCAGGGGAGGAGGTTCGGGACAGCCCCAGCATTTT. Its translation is CASRGGGSGQPQHF.

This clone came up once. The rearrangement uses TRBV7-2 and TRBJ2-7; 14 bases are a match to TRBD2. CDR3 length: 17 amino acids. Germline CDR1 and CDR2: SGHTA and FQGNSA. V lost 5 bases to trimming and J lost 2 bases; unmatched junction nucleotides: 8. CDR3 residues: CASSPGLAGVAAYEQYF. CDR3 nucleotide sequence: TGTGCCAGCAGCCCGGGACTAGCGGGAGTCGCTGCCTACGAGCAGTACTTC.

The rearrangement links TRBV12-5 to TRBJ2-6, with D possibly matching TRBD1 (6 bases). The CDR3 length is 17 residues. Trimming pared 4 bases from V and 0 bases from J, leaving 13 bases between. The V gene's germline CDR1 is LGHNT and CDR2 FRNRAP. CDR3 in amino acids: CASGYREGSSGANVLTF. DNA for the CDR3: TGTGCTAGTGGTTACAGGGAAGGAAGCTCTGGGGCCAACGTCCTGACTTTC.

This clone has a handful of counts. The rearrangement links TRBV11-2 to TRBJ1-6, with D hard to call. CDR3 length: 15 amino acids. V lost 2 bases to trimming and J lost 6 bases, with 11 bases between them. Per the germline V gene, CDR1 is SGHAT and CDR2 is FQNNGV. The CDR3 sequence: CASSLTGYPNSPLHF. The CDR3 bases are TGTGCCAGCAGCTTAACTGGATACCCTAATTCACCCCTCCACTTT.

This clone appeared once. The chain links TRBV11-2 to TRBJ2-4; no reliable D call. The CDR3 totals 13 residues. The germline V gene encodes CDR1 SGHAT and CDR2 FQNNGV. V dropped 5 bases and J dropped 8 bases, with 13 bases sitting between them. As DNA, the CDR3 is TGTGCCAGCAGCGTCTGGACGAGAGACATTCAGTACTTC. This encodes CASSVWTRDIQYF.

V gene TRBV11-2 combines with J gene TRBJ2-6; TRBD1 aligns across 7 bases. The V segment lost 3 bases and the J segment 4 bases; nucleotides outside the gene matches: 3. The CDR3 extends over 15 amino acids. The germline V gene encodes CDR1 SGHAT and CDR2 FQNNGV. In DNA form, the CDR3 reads TGTGCCAGCAGCTTTACGGGACAGGGGGCCAACGTCCTGACTTTC. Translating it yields CASSFTGQGANVLTF.

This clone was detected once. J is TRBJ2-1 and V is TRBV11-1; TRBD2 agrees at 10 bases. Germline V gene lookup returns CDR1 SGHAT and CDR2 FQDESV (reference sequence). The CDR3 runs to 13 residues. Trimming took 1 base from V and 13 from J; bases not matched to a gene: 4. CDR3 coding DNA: TGTGCCAGCAGCTTAGAGCTAGCGGGAGCTCAGTTCTTC. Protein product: CASSLELAGAQFF.

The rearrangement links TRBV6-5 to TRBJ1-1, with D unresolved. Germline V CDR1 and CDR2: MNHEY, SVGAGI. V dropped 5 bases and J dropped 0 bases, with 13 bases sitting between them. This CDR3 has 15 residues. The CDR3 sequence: CASSRTGRVNTEAFF. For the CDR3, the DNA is TGTGCCAGCAGTCGGACGGGAAGGGTGAACACTGAAGCTTTCTTT.

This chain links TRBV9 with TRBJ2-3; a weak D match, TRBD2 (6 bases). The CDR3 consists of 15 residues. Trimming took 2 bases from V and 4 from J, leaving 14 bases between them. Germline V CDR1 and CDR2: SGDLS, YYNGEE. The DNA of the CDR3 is TGTGCCAGCAGCGTGGGCGGGATGAGGGCAGATACGCAGTATTTT. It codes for CASSVGGMRADTQYF.

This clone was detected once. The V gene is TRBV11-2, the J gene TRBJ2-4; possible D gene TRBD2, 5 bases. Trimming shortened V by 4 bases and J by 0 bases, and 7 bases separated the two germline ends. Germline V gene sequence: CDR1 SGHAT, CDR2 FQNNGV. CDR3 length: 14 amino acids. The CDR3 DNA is TGTGCCAGCAGCTCCGGGATAGCCAAAAACATTCAGTACTTC. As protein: CASSSGIAKNIQYF.

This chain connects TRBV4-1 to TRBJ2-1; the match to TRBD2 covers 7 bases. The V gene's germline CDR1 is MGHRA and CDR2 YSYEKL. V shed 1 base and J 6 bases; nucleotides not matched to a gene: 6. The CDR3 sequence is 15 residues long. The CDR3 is CASSQVGAGVNEQFF. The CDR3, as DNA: TGCGCCAGCAGCCAAGTAGGGGCGGGGGTCAATGAGCAGTTCTTC.

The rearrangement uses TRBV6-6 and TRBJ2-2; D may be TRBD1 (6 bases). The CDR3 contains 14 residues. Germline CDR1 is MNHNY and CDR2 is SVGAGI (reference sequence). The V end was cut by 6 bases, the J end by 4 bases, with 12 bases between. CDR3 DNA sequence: TGTGCCAGCAGCCCAAAACAGGGCACCGGGGAGCTGTTTTTT. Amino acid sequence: CASSPKQGTGELFF.

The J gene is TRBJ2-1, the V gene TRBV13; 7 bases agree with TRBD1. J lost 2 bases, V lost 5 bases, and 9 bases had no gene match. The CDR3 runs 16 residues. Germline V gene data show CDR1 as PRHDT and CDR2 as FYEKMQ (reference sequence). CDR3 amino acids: CASSPRTGPTYNEQFF. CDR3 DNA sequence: TGTGCCAGCAGCCCGAGGACAGGCCCAACCTACAATGAGCAGTTCTTC.